Each of the 16 T cell receptor beta chains below was sequenced from the same sample in a study of T cell responses to AZD1222 COVID-19 vaccine. Some clones are missing from TCRdb's copy, which holds only in-frame ones; the method was immunoSEQ multiplex PCR. Here the sample spans fewer than 150,000 clones, 80% to 90% being singletons. The sequencing used peripheral blood, collected 28 days after the second AZD1222 dose. Receptor source: an adult who received the AZD1222 COVID-19 vaccine.

The chain joins TRBV4-1 to TRBJ2-6; TRBD2 is a possible D gene (6 bases). Per the germline V gene, CDR1 is MGHRA and CDR2 is YSYEKL. The CDR3 runs to 15 residues. V was cut by 4 bases and J by 3 bases, with 10 bases left in between. CDR3 sequence reads: CASSPGVDGANVLTF. As DNA, the CDR3 is TGCGCCAGCAGCCCGGGGGTGGATGGGGCCAACGTCCTGACTTTC.

The chain recombines TRBV10-2 with TRBJ1-3; unclear D gene. Germline CDR1 and CDR2: WSHSY and SAAADI. Deletions cut 6 bases from V and 1 base from J, with 16 bases between. The CDR3 consists of 16 residues. The CDR3 coding sequence is TGCGCCAGCAGAAAAATAGGGTCTCTATCTGGAAACACCATATATTTT. Protein product: CASRKIGSLSGNTIYF.

The V call is TRBV2, the J call TRBJ1-1; 11 bases are shared with TRBD1. The CDR3 sequence is 13 residues long. The J segment lost 5 bases and the V segment lost 6 bases, leaving 2 bases of the junction unmatched. Germline V CDR1 and CDR2: SNHLY, FYNNEI. DNA of the CDR3: TGTGCCAGCAGGGACAGGGGGCTTACTGAAGCTTTCTTT. Translating it yields CASRDRGLTEAFF.

The chain joins TRBV5-1 to TRBJ2-5; TRBD2 aligns across 8 bases. CDR3 size: 13 residues. Losses at the gene ends were 9 bases for V and 2 bases for J; bases not matched to a gene: 6. CDR1 and CDR2 (germline): SGHRS, YFSETQ. In DNA, the CDR3 is TGCGCCACCGGGAGGGGGGCTCAAGAGACCCAGTACTTC. Translated, it gives CATGRGAQETQYF. The variable domain in full, completed from reference TRBV5-1 and TRBJ2-5, reads KAGVTQTPRYLIKTRGQQVTLSCSPISGHRSVSWYQQTPGQGLQFLFEYFSETQRNKGNFPGRFSGRQFSNSRSEMNVSTLELGDSALYLCATGRGAQETQYFGPGTRLLVL.

This clone has a handful of counts. The gene calls are TRBV15 and TRBJ2-1; D possibly corresponds to TRBD2 (5 bases). V lost 5 bases to trimming and J lost 7 bases, with 9 bases between them. Germline assignment: CDR1 LNHNV and CDR2 YYDKDF (reference sequence). The CDR3 is 12 residues long. CDR3 coding DNA: TGTGCCACCAGCCTACTAGAGAATGAGCAGTTCTTC. It is translated as CATSLLENEQFF.

V and J are TRBV27 and TRBJ1-2; D may be TRBD1 (5 bases). The V gene's germline CDR1 is MNHEY and CDR2 SMNVEV (reference sequence). CDR3 length: 14 residues. Deletions cut 0 bases from V and 8 bases from J, with 13 bases between. The DNA for the CDR3 is TGTGCCAGCAGTTTATCGGGGGGAGGGACCGGCTACACCTTC. Translating it yields CASSLSGGGTGYTF.

There are a few counts of this clone. The genes are TRBV10-1 and TRBJ2-7; the match to TRBD1 covers 9 bases. CDR1 and CDR2 (germline): WNHNN, SYGVQD (reference sequence). CDR3 length: 14 residues. V was clipped by 2 bases and J by 6 bases; unmatched bases: 5. CDR3: CASSEPGQGREQYF. In DNA form, the CDR3 reads TGCGCCAGCAGTGAGCCGGGACAGGGTCGCGAGCAGTACTTC.

In nucleotides, the CDR3 is TGTGCCAGCAGCTCGTCTTACTCTGGAAACACCATATATTTT. It yields the protein CASSSSYSGNTIYF. The chain uses TRBV14 and TRBJ1-3; D is ambiguous. The V gene's germline CDR1 is SGHDN and CDR2 FVKESK. CDR3 length: 14 residues. The ends were cut back, 5 bases at V and 0 bases at J, with 8 bases in the middle.

This chain uses TRBV12-3 or TRBV12-4 with TRBJ2-2; D gene ambiguous. V dropped 2 bases and J dropped 8 bases, with 9 bases sitting between them. The CDR3 contains 13 residues. The CDR3 region has the DNA TGTGCCAGCAGTTTATTCCGAGAAGGGGAGCTGTTTTTT. Encoded protein: CASSLFREGELFF.

The rearrangement uses TRBV28 and TRBJ1-1, with D perhaps TRBD1 (5 bases). The germline V gene encodes CDR1 MDHEN and CDR2 SYDVKM. V lost 3 bases and J lost 4, with 21 bases in between. The CDR3 spans 17 residues. The CDR3 reads CASSFASYHLQGTEAFF. CDR3 nucleotides: TGTGCCAGCAGTTTCGCGTCCTATCACCTCCAGGGCACTGAAGCTTTCTTT.

This clone was seen once. The chain carries TRBV2 and TRBJ1-5, with a possible D match to TRBD1 (5 bases). The CDR3 spans 16 residues. V was shortened by 0 bases and J by 7 bases, with 16 bases between the two germline ends. Germline loops: CDR1 SNHLY, CDR2 FYNNEI. The CDR3 region is CASSEANGAVGQPQHF. The CDR3 DNA reads as TGTGCCAGCAGTGAAGCGAATGGGGCGGTCGGGCAGCCCCAGCATTTT.

There are a few counts of this clone. The rearrangement joins TRBV7-9 to TRBJ2-5, with unresolved D. This CDR3 contains 16 residues. V was clipped by 2 bases and J by 2 bases, with 15 bases between them. Germline CDR1 reads SEHNR; CDR2 reads FQNEAQ (reference sequence). The CDR3 DNA is TGTGCCAGCAGCTTACCGATGCTGGCGGTACAAGAGACCCAGTACTTC. This translates into CASSLPMLAVQETQYF. The full variable domain, with the rest looked up from reference TRBV7-9 and TRBJ2-5, is DTGVSQNPRHKITKRGQNVTFRCDPISEHNRLYWYRQTLGQGPEFLTYFQNEAQLEKSRLLSDRFSAERPKGSFSTLEIQRTEQGDSAMYLCASSLPMLAVQETQYFGPGTRLLVL.

The V gene is TRBV18, the J gene TRBJ1-1; D ambiguous. CDR1 and CDR2 (germline): KGHSH, LQKENI. The CDR3 length is 13 residues. Trimming shortened V by 6 bases and J by 3 bases, and 11 bases separated the two germline ends. CDR3 in amino acids: CASSLSTDTEAFF. CDR3 in DNA: TGTGCCAGCTCCCTATCGACCGACACTGAAGCTTTCTTT.

V and J are TRBV2 and TRBJ1-1, with D maybe TRBD1 (6 bases). Trimming took 6 bases from V and 1 from J, leaving 12 bases between them. Germline CDR1 and CDR2: SNHLY and FYNNEI. The CDR3 consists of 14 residues. In nucleotides, the CDR3 is TGTGCCAGCAGGGCAGGGGTGGGGAACACTGAAGCTTTCTTT. Encoded protein: CASRAGVGNTEAFF.

The chain employs TRBV18 and TRBJ1-6; D unclear. The germline CDR1 and CDR2 sequences are KGHSH and LQKENI. V lost 6 bases, J lost 9 bases, and 24 bases lay in between. The CDR3 sequence is 17 residues long. The CDR3 sequence: CASSPQEGAGVGSPLHF. The CDR3 DNA reads TGTGCCAGCTCGCCTCAGGAAGGTGCGGGTGTTGGTTCACCCCTCCACTTT.

V gene TRBV30 combines with J gene TRBJ1-5; the D is unclear. In germline, CDR1 is GTSNPN, CDR2 SVGIG (reference sequence). The CDR3 runs to 14 residues. The germline V and J ends were trimmed by 2 bases and 4 bases, with 12 bases remaining between them. The CDR3 sequence: CAWSSGHHNQPQHF. In nucleotides, the CDR3 is TGTGCCTGGAGTAGCGGGCACCATAATCAGCCCCAGCATTTT.